One TCR beta chain is described in this entry. This CDR3 has 14 amino acids. Germline CDR1 SNHLY, CDR2 FYNNEI. V lost 7 bases and J 0 bases, leaving 12 bases between the germline ends. The data are from a study of CD8 T cells in Susac syndrome. The authors carried out high-throughput sequencing of TCR beta. They applied it to CD8+ and CD4+ T cells obtained from blood. Negative isolation yielded CD8+ and CD4+ T cells; FACS enriched TEMRA cells. With random hexamers, reverse transcription was performed on 0.5 to 1 ug of RNA. TCRdb called the immunoSEQ multiplex PCR reads again in MiXCR, with one record for every CDR3 protein. Of 95,000 or so distinct CDR3 sequences in the sample, about 93% are singletons; the top ten hold around 0.34%.

This sequence originates from a human donor in good health. The sequenced sample consisted of CD8+ T cells from PBMCs. The chain links TRBV2 to TRBJ1-2; TRBD1 might be the D (6 bases). DNA for the CDR3: TGTGCCAGCACGGACAGCCCTACTAACTATGGCTACACCTTC. Residues: CASTDSPTNYGYTF.